This TCR beta chain is from a study of blood T cell repertoires in COVID-19. Overall study context: Sites across the United States, Italy and Spain contributed samples from acute and convalescent COVID-19. T cells, B-cell-depleted T cells, or PBMCs supplied cDNA or gDNA.

The CDR3 sequence is 16 residues long. From germline, CDR1 is KGHDR and CDR2 SFDVKD. The germline V and J ends were trimmed by 2 bases and 0 bases, with 11 bases remaining between them. In the study's own analysis: Reference gene primer amplification gave nucleated cell count estimates. TCRdb's copy holds only in-frame clones and misses some; the assay was immunoSEQ multiplex PCR. The V and J calls and clone size are taken from that table; D and trimming were inferred from the DNA. This table has about 54,000 clones, approximately 91% appearing once. The specimen was peripheral blood. The receptor was derived from a woman in her sixties or seventies with active or convalescent COVID-19. This chain links TRBV24-1 with TRBJ2-3, with D tentatively TRBD1 (6 bases). CDR3 DNA: TGTGCCACCAGTGATTACAGGGCTACAAGCACAGATACGCAGTATTTT. It yields the protein CATSDYRATSTDTQYF.